The clone carrying this TCR beta chain was counted a few times. What it binds is unknown. Time point specified: blood 4 weeks post-SBRT, at nephrectomy. The treatment: 15 Gy SBRT to primary tumor, nephrectomy 4 weeks later. Nephrectomy followed 15 Gy stereotactic body radiation by 4 weeks. After SBRT, blood was collected at 2 and 4 weeks, plus baseline. The method was immunoSEQ multiplex PCR; TCRdb's version includes in-frame clones alone and lacks a portion of them. Of about 83,000 clones in the sample, over 65% are singletons; the top ten hold approximately 2.4%. This entry belongs to a study of radiation and T cells in renal cell carcinoma. CDR1 and CDR2 from the germline V gene are DFQATT and SNEGSKA (reference sequence). CDR3 length: 11 residues. V was cut by 5 bases and J by 6 bases, with 10 bases left in between. Findings and limits, study-wide: Top tumor clonotypes rose in blood 2 weeks post-radiation, then contracted.

V usage is TRBV20-1 and J usage is TRBJ1-1, with no clear D. The starting material was blood, obtained from a patient whose treatment included radiotherapy and nephrectomy. This sequence originates from a woman aged 60-75 years with renal cell carcinoma. CDR3 sequence: CSAAGFAEAFF. The CDR3 DNA reads as TGCAGTGCTGCCGGGTTTGCTGAAGCTTTCTTT.